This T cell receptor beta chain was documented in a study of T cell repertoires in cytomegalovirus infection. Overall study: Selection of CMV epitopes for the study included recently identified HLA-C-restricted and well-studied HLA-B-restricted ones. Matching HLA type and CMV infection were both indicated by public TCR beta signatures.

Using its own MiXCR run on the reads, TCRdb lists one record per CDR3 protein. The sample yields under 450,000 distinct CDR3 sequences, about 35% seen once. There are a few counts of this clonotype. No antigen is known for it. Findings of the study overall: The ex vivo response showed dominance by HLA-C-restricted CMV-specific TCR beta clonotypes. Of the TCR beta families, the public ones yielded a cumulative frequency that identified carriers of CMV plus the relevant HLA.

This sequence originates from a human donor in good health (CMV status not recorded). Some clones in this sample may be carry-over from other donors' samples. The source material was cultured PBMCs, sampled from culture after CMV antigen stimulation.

CDR3 protein: CASSLGVLNTEAFF. The CDR3 bases are TGTGCCAGCAGCTTAGGAGTCCTGAACACTGAAGCTTTCTTT. The rearrangement uses TRBV11-2 and TRBJ1-1; D is undetermined. Germline assignment: CDR1 SGHAT and CDR2 FQNNGV. This CDR3 is built from 14 residues. The V and J ends lost 1 base and 0 bases respectively, with 6 bases between them.